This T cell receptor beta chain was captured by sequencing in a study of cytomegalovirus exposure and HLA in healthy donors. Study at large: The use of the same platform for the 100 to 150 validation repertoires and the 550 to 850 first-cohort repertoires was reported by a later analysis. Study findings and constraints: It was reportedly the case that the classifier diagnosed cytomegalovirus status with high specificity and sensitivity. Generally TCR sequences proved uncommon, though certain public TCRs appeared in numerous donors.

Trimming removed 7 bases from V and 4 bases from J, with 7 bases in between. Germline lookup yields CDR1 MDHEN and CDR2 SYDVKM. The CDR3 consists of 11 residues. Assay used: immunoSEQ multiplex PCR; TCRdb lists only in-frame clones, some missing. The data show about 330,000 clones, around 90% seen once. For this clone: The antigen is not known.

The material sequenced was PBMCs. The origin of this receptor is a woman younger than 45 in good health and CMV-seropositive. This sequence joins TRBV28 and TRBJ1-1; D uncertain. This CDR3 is CASTGSTEAFF. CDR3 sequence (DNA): TGTGCCAGCACGGGGAGCACTGAAGCTTTCTTT.